Sequencing of this T cell receptor (beta chain) was carried out in a study of response to subunit inactivated influenza vaccine. Germline CDR1 is LGHNA and CDR2 is YNFKEQ. Trimming stripped 4 bases from V and 7 bases from J, with 10 bases between. The CDR3 consists of 13 residues. MiXCR, applied by TCRdb to the RT-PCR reads, yields one record per CDR3 protein. The sample carries around 570,000 distinct CDR3 sequences, 11% recorded once. This clonotype showed up just a few times. These records were also assigned to another study, of T cells expressing NK-cell markers. From that report: What made the TCR beta cDNA was 5'RACE template switching with UMIs.

The receptor's source is a man aged 50 to 60 who received an inactivated influenza vaccine. V is TRBV4-2 and J is TRBJ2-2; D remains ambiguous. The input for sequencing was PBMCs from blood, taken on the day of vaccination. CDR3 loop: CASSRIGSGELFF. DNA for the CDR3: TGTGCCAGCAGCCGGATTGGAAGCGGGGAGCTGTTTTTT.